Below are 21 T cell receptor beta chains sequenced from a single sample in a study of blood T cell repertoires in COVID-19 (dated by TCRdb to about 2020). The library was generated by the immunoSEQ multiplex PCR assay. Entries here come from immuneACCESS through TCRdb and include only in-frame sequences with V and J called. Some clones fail to appear in such tables; in the studies checked, an unresolved V gene covers under half of the shortfall, and the cause of the remainder is unknown. The sample table records 350,000 to 450,000 clones; about nine tenths of these occur just once. 0.8% to 0.9% of the sample is taken by the ten largest. The sample taken for sequencing was PBMCs or T cells enriched from blood (not recorded which). The receptors derive from a woman aged 40 to 55 who had been exposed to COVID-19.

The gene calls are TRBV23-1 and TRBJ1-5, with unresolved D. TRBV23-1 is given ORF status, its function remaining uncertain. The CDR3 spans 16 residues. Trimming left V 0 bases short and J 7 bases short, with 16 bases between. CDR3 in amino acids: CASSQSSSTPRQPQHF. The DNA of the CDR3 is TGCGCCAGCAGTCAATCTTCGAGCACTCCGAGACAGCCCCAGCATTTT.

The chain combines TRBV7-8 with TRBJ2-7; D is unresolved. Trimming removed 4 bases from V and 7 bases from J, with 11 bases in between. Germline V gene data show CDR1 as SGHVS and CDR2 as FQNEAQ. The CDR3 contains 12 residues. The CDR3 is CASSSTVDEQYF. In DNA, the CDR3 is TGTGCCAGCAGCTCAACGGTTGATGAGCAGTACTTC.

The rearrangement joins TRBV5-1 to TRBJ1-1; D is ambiguous. Per the germline V gene, CDR1 is SGHRS and CDR2 is YFSETQ. The CDR3 spans 13 residues. V lost 2 bases, J lost 7 bases, and 12 bases lay in between. The CDR3 region is CASSFSSTVEAFF. The DNA for the CDR3 is TGCGCCAGCAGCTTCTCTTCAACGGTTGAAGCTTTCTTT.

The rearrangement links TRBV12-3 or TRBV12-4 to TRBJ1-1, with 9 bases lining up with TRBD1. This CDR3 is 13 amino acids long. The V gene end was trimmed by 6 bases and the J gene end by 3 bases; junction bases not matched to a gene: 2. CDR3 protein: CASRTGGHTEAFF. The CDR3 DNA follows: TGTGCCAGCAGGACAGGGGGGCACACTGAAGCTTTCTTT.

The CDR3 DNA is TGCAGCGCCCTCAAGGGGGACCGCAGGGGCTACACCTTC. Its translation: CSALKGDRRGYTF. The gene calls are TRBV29-1 and TRBJ1-2; tentatively, D is TRBD1 (6 bases). The CDR3 covers 13 residues. Trimming cost V 7 bases and J 8 bases, with 20 bases left between them. Germline CDR1 reads SQVTM; CDR2 reads ANQGSEA.

The chain couples TRBV5-6 to TRBJ2-7, with 7 bases identical to TRBD1. Looked up from germline, CDR1 is SGHDT and CDR2 is YYEEEE. The CDR3 loop spans 14 amino acids. The V and J ends lost 2 bases and 3 bases, in that order; junction bases with no gene match: 5. The CDR3 DNA reads as TGTGCCAGCAGCTTAGGGGACAGAATCTACGAGCAGTACTTC. As protein: CASSLGDRIYEQYF.

The genes are TRBV3-1 (or the pseudogene TRBV3-2) and TRBJ2-3, with a weak D call TRBD2 (5 bases). The germline V and J ends were trimmed by 4 bases and 0 bases, with 11 bases remaining between them. The CDR3 is 15 amino acids. Per the germline V gene, CDR1 is LGHDT and CDR2 is YNNKEL (reference sequence). The CDR3 loop is CASSRGLTSTDTQYF. CDR3 coding DNA: TGTGCCAGCAGCCGCGGGTTAACTAGCACAGATACGCAGTATTTT.

The chain links TRBV7-9 to TRBJ1-1; D is uncertain. Trimming shortened V by 4 bases and J by 0 bases, and 18 bases separated the two germline ends. This CDR3 is 17 amino acids long. CDR1 and CDR2 (germline): SEHNR, FQNEAQ (reference sequence). The CDR3 reads CASSSPGSSQLNTEAFF. The CDR3 region has the DNA TGTGCCAGCAGCTCCCCGGGGTCGAGCCAATTGAACACTGAAGCTTTCTTT.

The chain has TRBV19 and TRBJ1-2; 9 positions agree with TRBD1. Per the germline V gene, CDR1 is LNHDA and CDR2 is SQIVND (reference sequence). The CDR3 contains 14 residues. The ends lost 7 bases at V and 4 bases at J; junction bases unmatched: 7. The chain's CDR3 is CASTGTGGFYGYTF. The CDR3 region has the DNA TGTGCCAGTACTGGAACAGGGGGCTTCTATGGCTACACCTTC.

The rearrangement joins TRBV2 to TRBJ1-5, with 10 bases aligning to TRBD1. Germline CDR1 is SNHLY and CDR2 is FYNNEI. The CDR3 length is 14 residues. Trimming took 6 bases from V and 3 from J; bases not matched to a gene: 2. CDR3 coding DNA: TGTGCCAGCAGGGGACAGGGGATCAATCAGCCCCAGCATTTT. Amino acids: CASRGQGINQPQHF.

The chain recombines TRBV2 with TRBJ1-3; the D gene is possibly TRBD1 (6 bases). V was pared by 7 bases and J by 5 bases, with 9 bases between. Germline V gives CDR1 SNHLY, CDR2 FYNNEI. The CDR3 contains 12 residues. The CDR3 DNA reads TGTGCCAGCACGGGGGGGCGAAACACCATATATTTT. Amino acids: CASTGGRNTIYF. Filled out from reference TRBV2 and TRBJ1-3, the complete variable domain reads EPEVTQTPSHQVTQMGQEVILRCVPISNHLYFYWYRQILGQKVEFLVSFYNNEISEKSEIFDDQFSVERPDGSNFTLKIRSTKLEDSAMYFCASTGGRNTIYFGEGSWLTVV.

The V gene is TRBV27, the J gene TRBJ1-2, with D maybe TRBD1 (6 bases). Germline lookup yields CDR1 MNHEY and CDR2 SMNVEV (reference sequence). The CDR3 has 14 amino acids. The V gene lost 6 bases and the J gene lost 8 bases, with 19 bases spanning the gap. The CDR3 reads CASRRDNPAGGYTF. The CDR3 DNA follows: TGTGCCAGCAGACGGGACAACCCCGCCGGGGGCTACACCTTC.

The gene calls are TRBV6-2 or TRBV6-3 and TRBJ2-6; 11 bases fit TRBD1. The CDR3 is 17 residues long. CDR1 MNHEY and CDR2 SVGEGT come from the germline V gene. With 6 bases clipped from V and 2 bases from J, the junction kept 6 bases outside the gene matches. CDR3 sequence (DNA): TGTGCCAGCAGCCGGACAGGGGGCTCACCTGGGGCCAACGTCCTGACTTTC. Amino acids: CASSRTGGSPGANVLTF.

The genes are TRBV4-3 and TRBJ2-1, with TRBD1 matching 10 bases. The CDR3 extends over 15 amino acids. Germline assignment: CDR1 LGHNA and CDR2 YSLEER. V gave up 1 base and J gave up 3 bases; unmatched junction bases: 0. The CDR3 sequence is CASSQGTGGYNEQFF. CDR3 coding DNA: TGCGCCAGCAGCCAAGGGACAGGGGGCTACAATGAGCAGTTCTTC.

The chain carries TRBV30 and TRBJ2-3; 14 bases match TRBD2. This CDR3 is 16 amino acids long. The J segment lost 5 bases and the V segment lost 3 bases, leaving 7 bases of the junction unmatched. Germline V CDR1 and CDR2: GTSNPN, SVGIG (reference sequence). The DNA for the CDR3 is TGTGCCTGGAGCTTCAGGACTAGCGGGAGGATAGATACGCAGTATTTT. It is translated as CAWSFRTSGRIDTQYF.

The chain recombines TRBV14 with TRBJ2-7; TRBD2 aligns across 10 bases. The CDR3 has 15 residues. J was trimmed by 5 bases and V by 2 bases; bases with no gene match: 6. Germline V gene sequence: CDR1 SGHDN, CDR2 FVKESK. CDR3 DNA: TGTGCCAGCAGCCAATCGTCTAGCGGGAGTAACGAGCAGTACTTC. The encoded protein is CASSQSSSGSNEQYF.

The sample holds one count of this clone. The V gene is TRBV11-1, the J gene TRBJ2-7; 11 nucleotides agree with TRBD1. Trimming at V came to 5 bases and at J to 2 bases, leaving 2 bases not matched to a gene. The CDR3 consists of 14 residues. Germline V CDR1 and CDR2: SGHAT, FQDESV (reference sequence). The CDR3: CASSLGQGAYEQYF. CDR3 bases: TGTGCCAGCAGCCTGGGACAGGGGGCCTACGAGCAGTACTTC. The entire variable domain, with the rest obtained from reference TRBV11-1 and TRBJ2-7, is as follows: EAEVAQSPRYKITEKSQAVAFWCDPISGHATLYWYRQILGQGPELLVQFQDESVVDDSQLPKDRFSAERLKGVDSTLKIQPAELGDSAMYLCASSLGQGAYEQYFGPGTRLTVT.

The chain is built from TRBV5-1 and TRBJ2-1; TRBD2 might be the D (5 bases). Germline values: CDR1 SGHRS, CDR2 YFSETQ. The CDR3 runs to 14 residues. Trimming left V 3 bases short and J 5 bases short, with 12 bases between. The chain's CDR3 is CASSWGPGNNEQFF. CDR3 nucleotides: TGCGCCAGCAGCTGGGGTCCGGGGAACAATGAGCAGTTCTTC.

The chain carries TRBV11-3 and TRBJ2-5; TRBD1 is a possible D gene (5 bases). The CDR3 spans 16 residues. The V end was cut by 5 bases, the J end by 0 bases, with 16 bases between. CDR1 and CDR2 from the germline V gene are SGHNT and YENEEA. DNA of the CDR3: TGTGCCAGCAGCCAGTCGCAGGGAAGGTACCAAGAGACCCAGTACTTC. It codes for CASSQSQGRYQETQYF.

This clone showed up just once. The genes are TRBV19 and TRBJ1-6; 7 bases map to TRBD1. Per germline, CDR1 LNHDA and CDR2 SQIVND (reference sequence). V lost 0 bases, J lost 7 bases, and 6 bases stayed unmatched. This CDR3 comprises 16 residues. The CDR3 protein is CASSIERTGGNSPLHF. The CDR3 DNA reads TGTGCCAGTAGTATAGAGAGGACAGGTGGAAATTCACCCCTCCACTTT.

The rearrangement uses TRBV29-1 and TRBJ1-1, with 8 nucleotides matching TRBD1. V gave up 6 bases and J gave up 0 bases; unmatched junction bases: 6. Germline CDR1 is SQVTM and CDR2 is ANQGSEA. The CDR3 is 14 residues long. CDR3 residues: CSVPGQGMNTEAFF. CDR3 DNA sequence: TGCAGCGTCCCTGGACAGGGAATGAACACTGAAGCTTTCTTT. Filled out from reference TRBV29-1 and TRBJ1-1, the complete variable domain reads SAVISQKPSRDICQRGTSLTIQCQVDSQVTMMFWYRQQPGQSLTLIATANQGSEATYESGFVIDKFPISRPNLTFSTLTVSNMSPEDSSIYLCSVPGQGMNTEAFFGQGTRLTVV.